The following is a T cell receptor beta chain sequence with its context. The sample belongs to a study of blood T cell repertoires in COVID-19. Study context: T cells, B-cell-depleted T cells, or PBMCs provided the cDNA or gDNA that served as material.

Participant age was roughly 18 to 89 years, and participants resided in roughly 25 US areas. Clinical history reported by participants formed the basis on which cohorts were assigned. In the study's own analysis: Amplified reference gene primers provided the basis for estimating nucleated cell counts. Data came from immunoSEQ multiplex PCR; TCRdb stores just in-frame clones and leaves some out. V, J and clone size derive from that table, while D and trimming were established from the DNA sequence. Counted here are 300,000 to 450,000 clones, more than 75% occurring once; the ten biggest clones make up approximately 1.2%. Germline-derived CDR1 and CDR2 are SQVTM and ANQGSEA. J was trimmed by 0 bases and V by 8 bases; bases with no gene match: 11. This CDR3 comprises 15 residues.

The sample was PBMCs or T cells enriched from blood (not recorded which). This chain links TRBV29-1 with TRBJ2-3; TRBD2 aligns across 7 bases. This receptor was taken from a man aged 30 to 45 who had recovered from COVID-19. The DNA of the CDR3 is TGCAGCTTTGTTCGACTAGCTGGGAGCACAGATACGCAGTATTTT. Protein: CSFVRLAGSTDTQYF.